These 32 T cell receptor beta chains were all obtained from the same sample, sequenced in a study of neurological immune-mediated disorders. TCRdb independently ran MiXCR on the 5' RACE reads; one entry per CDR3 protein. This sample carries roughly 120,000 distinct CDR3 sequences, about 3.2% of them seen once, and the ten largest clones take 1% to 1.5%. The sample was PBMCs. The source of these receptors is a young woman with multiple sclerosis.

This clonotype has ten or more counts. The rearrangement links TRBV7-8 to TRBJ2-7; D unresolved. Germline V gene sequence: CDR1 SGHVS, CDR2 FQNEAQ. Trimming pared 1 base from V and 3 bases from J, leaving 13 bases between. The CDR3 length is 15 residues. CDR3 amino acids: CASSLEASPRYEQYF. DNA for the CDR3: TGTGCCAGCAGCTTAGAGGCCTCACCCCGCTACGAGCAGTACTTC.

This clonotype occurred many times. CDR3 region: CASSSGTKAQEQYF. The CDR3 DNA follows: TGTGCCAGCAGCTCCGGGACGAAGGCACAAGAGCAGTACTTC. The chain has TRBV7-8 and TRBJ2-7; D may match TRBD1 or TRBD2 (5 bases each). Trimming cost V 4 bases and J 7 bases, with 17 bases left between them. This CDR3 spans 14 amino acids. CDR1 and CDR2 (germline): SGHVS, FQNEAQ.

This clonotype appeared many times. The chain recombines TRBV7-2 with TRBJ2-7; D gene ambiguous. CDR1 and CDR2 (germline): SGHTA, FQGNSA. Trimming cost V 3 bases and J 0 bases, with 12 bases left between them. The CDR3 is 15 amino acids. As DNA, the CDR3 is TGTGCCAGCAGCTTCCCGAGTGGGTCCTCCTACGAGCAGTACTTC. This encodes CASSFPSGSSYEQYF.

This clonotype was observed at least ten times. The chain is built from TRBV12-3 or TRBV12-4 and TRBJ2-7; the match to TRBD2 covers 10 bases. CDR3 length equals 15 residues. The junction had 7 bases not matched to a gene; V was cut back by 5 bases and J by 3 bases. The CDR3 loop is CASSPGLAEIYEQYF. In DNA form, the CDR3 reads TGTGCCAGCAGTCCAGGACTAGCGGAAATCTACGAGCAGTACTTC.

This clonotype was observed a handful of times. Just one base apart from a much larger clone, this may be a read error. The chain employs TRBV5-4 and TRBJ2-7, with 9 bases that match TRBD1. After removal of 4 bases from V and 7 bases from J, the junction contained 3 bases not matched to a gene. The CDR3 totals 12 residues. The V gene's germline CDR1 is SGHNT and CDR2 YYREEE (reference sequence). The CDR3 here is CASSRDREEQYF. DNA of the CDR3: TGTGCCAGCAGCCGGGACAGGGAAGAGCAGTACTTC.

This clonotype was seen at least ten times. This chain links TRBV4-3 with TRBJ2-3; D gene ambiguous. V dropped 0 bases and J dropped 2 bases, with 12 bases sitting between them. Germline CDR1 is LGHNA and CDR2 is YSLEER. The CDR3 is made up of 16 amino acids. CDR3 region: CASSQENSRHTDTQYF. CDR3 nucleotide sequence: TGCGCCAGCAGCCAAGAAAACTCTAGACACACAGATACGCAGTATTTT.

As concerns this clonotype: A much larger clone differs from this one at a single base, so this may be a read error. V usage is TRBV30 and J usage is TRBJ2-1; 8 positions match TRBD1. The CDR3 contains 13 residues. CDR1 GTSNPN and CDR2 SVGIG come from the germline V gene (reference sequence). J gave up 8 bases and V 8 bases, and 11 bases lay outside the gene matches. The CDR3 bases are TGTGCCCTCGGCAGGGGGCTTTTTTATGAGCAGTTCTTC. Protein product: CALGRGLFYEQFF.

There are many counts of this clonotype. The chain uses TRBV9 and TRBJ2-7; D possibly uses TRBD1 or TRBD2 (6 bases each). The CDR3 is 15 amino acids. Germline V gene data show CDR1 as SGDLS and CDR2 as YYNGEE. V was pared by 0 bases and J by 3 bases, with 13 bases between. CDR3 region: CASSVEVGGGYEQYF. CDR3 in DNA: TGTGCCAGCAGCGTAGAGGTGGGGGGCGGCTACGAGCAGTACTTC.

This clonotype was seen more than once but under ten times. The J gene is TRBJ2-1, the V gene TRBV2; 10 bases fit TRBD1. The V segment lost 5 bases and the J segment 12 bases; nucleotides outside the gene matches: 7. CDR3 length: 13 residues. Germline CDR1 SNHLY, CDR2 FYNNEI. CDR3 protein: CASSRTGGPAQFF. The CDR3 DNA reads TGTGCCAGCAGTCGGACAGGGGGACCCGCGCAGTTCTTC.

In this sample, this clonotype turned up many times. The chain links TRBV5-1 to TRBJ2-1; no clear D. The ends were cut back, 1 base at V and 8 bases at J, with 7 bases in the middle. The CDR3 covers 12 residues. Germline assignment: CDR1 SGHRS and CDR2 YFSETQ. The CDR3 spells CASSLIGHEQFF. The DNA of the CDR3 is TGCGCCAGCAGCTTGATAGGGCATGAGCAGTTCTTC.

V usage is TRBV28 and J usage is TRBJ2-4; perhaps TRBD1 as D (5 bases). V was trimmed by 2 bases and J by 1 base, leaving 6 bases between them. The germline gives CDR1 MDHEN, CDR2 SYDVKM. The CDR3 is made up of 14 amino acids. The CDR3: CASSLAGAKNIQYF. CDR3 bases: TGTGCCAGCAGTTTAGCAGGGGCCAAAAACATTCAGTACTTC.

This clonotype was observed many times. V is TRBV27 and J is TRBJ2-3; D unresolved. This CDR3 region has 13 residues. Germline CDR1 reads MNHEY; CDR2 reads SMNVEV (reference sequence). Trimming left V 3 bases short and J 1 base short, with 5 bases between. Here the CDR3 reads CASSFFGTDTQYF. The DNA for the CDR3 is TGTGCCAGCAGTTTTTTTGGCACAGATACGCAGTATTTT.

There are many counts of this clonotype. The V and J genes are TRBV20-1 and TRBJ2-5; D tentatively reads TRBD1 or TRBD2 (5 bases each). Germline V gene sequence: CDR1 DFQATT, CDR2 SNEGSKA (reference sequence). The CDR3 length is 14 residues. V was shortened by 5 bases and J by 5 bases, with 18 bases between the two germline ends. The chain's CDR3 is CSAAPLGEGETQYF. The CDR3 nucleotides read TGCAGTGCTGCACCCCTGGGCGAGGGGGAGACCCAGTACTTC.

This clonotype was recorded many times. The chain combines TRBV5-1 with TRBJ2-2; D is unresolved. The CDR3 has 12 amino acids. The V gene lost 2 bases and the J gene lost 7 bases, with 6 bases spanning the gap. Germline CDR1 and CDR2: SGHRS and YFSETQ. The CDR3, as DNA: TGCGCCAGCAGCTTCCCCGGCGGGGAGCTGTTTTTT. This gives the protein CASSFPGGELFF.

This clonotype was counted ten times or more. The chain is built from TRBV20-1 and TRBJ2-2, with D hard to call. The germline gives CDR1 DFQATT, CDR2 SNEGSKA (reference sequence). V gave up 1 base and J gave up 8 bases, with 11 bases separating them. The CDR3 covers 13 residues. This CDR3 reads CSARGVWEGELFF. CDR3 bases: TGCAGTGCTAGAGGGGTGTGGGAAGGGGAGCTGTTTTTT.

This clonotype was detected only a few times. The chain links TRBV14 to TRBJ2-7; unclear D gene. This CDR3 is built from 14 residues. Trimming took off 2 bases at V and 4 bases at J, with 12 bases between the two ends. Germline lookup yields CDR1 SGHDN and CDR2 FVKESK. The CDR3 nucleotides are TGTGCCAGCAGCCAAACCGATCCTAATTACGAGCAGTACTTC. Translation gives CASSQTDPNYEQYF.

This clonotype was detected ten times or more. This chain uses TRBV27 with TRBJ2-2; D perhaps matches TRBD1 (6 bases). This CDR3 is 16 amino acids long. CDR1 and CDR2 (germline): MNHEY, SMNVEV (reference sequence). V lost 7 bases and J lost 1, with 16 bases in between. Here the CDR3 DNA reads TGTGCCAGCAAAGTTGGGGGCAGGGTGAACACCGGGGAGCTGTTTTTT. Translated: CASKVGGRVNTGELFF.

The sample holds many counts of this clonotype. The V gene is TRBV5-1, the J gene TRBJ2-5; D not certain. The CDR3 extends over 15 amino acids. Germline-derived CDR1 and CDR2 are SGHRS and YFSETQ. V was clipped by 0 bases and J by 2 bases, with 11 bases between them. DNA of the CDR3: TGCGCCAGCAGCTTGGCACAAGCTATTCAAGAGACCCAGTACTTC. Its protein is CASSLAQAIQETQYF.

This clonotype occurred many times. The chain combines TRBV29-1 with TRBJ2-5; D is possibly TRBD2 (6 bases). CDR3 length equals 16 residues. V lost 2 bases and J lost 5, with 21 bases in between. The germline V gene encodes CDR1 SQVTM and CDR2 ANQGSEA. The CDR3 protein is CSVEPSSADRGETQYF. The CDR3 nucleotides are TGCAGCGTTGAACCTTCGAGCGCCGATCGGGGGGAGACCCAGTACTTC.

This clonotype was found many times. CDR3 region: CASSSRGLTSTDTQYF. The CDR3 DNA reads TGTGCCAGCAGCTCACGCGGACTAACTAGCACAGATACGCAGTATTTT. V usage is TRBV7-2 and J usage is TRBJ2-3; weak D call: TRBD2 (6 bases). Trimming took 4 bases from V and 0 from J, leaving 14 bases between them. The CDR3 runs to 16 residues. Germline V CDR1 and CDR2: SGHTA, FQGNSA.

This clonotype has a count of ten or more. The chain recombines TRBV20-1 with TRBJ1-2; D is ambiguous. Germline V gene sequence: CDR1 DFQATT, CDR2 SNEGSKA (reference sequence). V was pared by 0 bases and J by 3 bases, with 17 bases between. The CDR3 covers 16 residues. This chain's CDR3 is CSAREYARVSDYGYTF. Here the CDR3 DNA reads TGCAGTGCTAGAGAATATGCCCGGGTGAGCGACTATGGCTACACCTTC.

This clonotype was seen ten or more times. The chain employs TRBV5-6 and TRBJ2-5; 10 bases match TRBD1. V gave up 5 bases and J gave up 4 bases; unmatched junction bases: 5. The V gene's germline CDR1 is SGHDT and CDR2 YYEEEE. This CDR3 region has 14 residues. CDR3 protein: CASRGTGEGETQYF. The CDR3 region has the DNA TGTGCCAGCAGGGGGACAGGGGAAGGAGAGACCCAGTACTTC.

This clonotype appeared many times. This chain connects TRBV5-1 to TRBJ2-1; 9 bases are a match to TRBD2. The CDR3 length is 14 residues. In germline, CDR1 is SGHRS, CDR2 YFSETQ. The J segment lost 7 bases and the V segment lost 3 bases, leaving 5 bases of the junction unmatched. The CDR3 here is CASSWLAGINEQFF. The CDR3 DNA reads as TGCGCCAGCAGCTGGCTAGCGGGGATTAATGAGCAGTTCTTC.

The sample holds many counts of this clonotype. The V call is TRBV7-2, the J call TRBJ2-3, with D perhaps TRBD2 (5 bases). Trimming left V 5 bases short and J 1 base short, with 16 bases between. CDR1 and CDR2 (germline): SGHTA, FQGNSA. The CDR3 loop spans 16 amino acids. CDR3 protein: CASSEDPGLGTDTQYF. The DNA for the CDR3 is TGTGCCAGCAGCGAAGACCCGGGATTGGGCACAGATACGCAGTATTTT.

This clonotype was observed at least ten times. The rearrangement links TRBV6-1 to TRBJ2-7; D possibly corresponds to TRBD1 (6 bases). The V gene's germline CDR1 is MNHNS and CDR2 SASEGT. The CDR3 spans 15 residues. Trimming removed 1 base from V and 5 bases from J, with 15 bases in between. DNA for the CDR3: TGTGCCAGCAGTGAAGGGGACACGGGGCCCCACGAGCAGTACTTC. Translated, it gives CASSEGDTGPHEQYF.

This clonotype has ten or more counts. The rearrangement uses TRBV20-1 and TRBJ2-1; 7 nucleotides agree with TRBD2. Germline-derived CDR1 and CDR2 are DFQATT and SNEGSKA (reference sequence). There are 14 residues in the CDR3. The V segment lost 3 bases and the J segment 3 bases; nucleotides outside the gene matches: 5. The CDR3 sequence is CSASAGLYYNEQFF. The CDR3 nucleotides read TGCAGTGCTAGCGCGGGACTATACTACAATGAGCAGTTCTTC.

This clonotype was seen repeatedly, ten times or more. The gene calls are TRBV7-2 and TRBJ1-3; no reliable D call. The ends were cut back, 0 bases at V and 8 bases at J, with 11 bases in the middle. The CDR3 has 14 amino acids. Germline CDR1 SGHTA, CDR2 FQGNSA. The CDR3 reads CASSLAGKGYTIYF. CDR3 sequence (DNA): TGTGCCAGCAGCTTAGCGGGGAAGGGATACACCATATATTTT.

This clonotype was counted at least ten times. This rearrangement joins TRBV12-3 or TRBV12-4 to TRBJ2-5; 9 nucleotides agree with TRBD1. The V gene end was trimmed by 2 bases and the J gene end by 2 bases; junction bases not matched to a gene: 6. The CDR3 has 16 residues. This CDR3 reads CASSLWTGAFQETQYF. The CDR3, as DNA: TGTGCCAGCAGTTTATGGACAGGGGCGTTTCAAGAGACCCAGTACTTC.

In this sample, this clonotype turned up a few times. The chain combines TRBV25-1 with TRBJ2-2; 8 nucleotides agree with TRBD1. The CDR3 contains 14 residues. The germline gives CDR1 MGHDK, CDR2 SYGVNS. Unmatched junction bases numbered 4, after V lost 7 bases and J lost 3 bases. CDR3 in amino acids: CASMADRDTGELFF. The CDR3 region has the DNA TGTGCCAGCATGGCGGACAGGGACACCGGGGAGCTGTTTTTT.

The table lists this clonotype with many counts. V usage is TRBV21-1 and J usage is TRBJ1-1. TRBV21-1 is recorded as a pseudogene. There are 15 residues in the CDR3. CDR3 nucleotides: TGTGCCAGCAGCAAAAGGGCTCCAGAGAACACTGAAGCTTTCTTT. This gives the protein CASSKRAPENTEAFF.

This clonotype has ten or more counts. The chain carries TRBV12-3 or TRBV12-4 and TRBJ2-1; D possibly corresponds to TRBD2 (6 bases). V gave up 2 bases and J gave up 4 bases, with 12 bases separating them. CDR3 length: 15 residues. The CDR3 DNA reads as TGTGCCAGCAGTTTAAGACTAGATATATACAATGAGCAGTTCTTC. Translated, it gives CASSLRLDIYNEQFF.

This clonotype has at least ten counts. The chain uses TRBV5-5 and TRBJ1-1, with 7 positions matching TRBD1. Trimming removed 7 bases from V and 1 base from J; junction bases left unmatched: 13. Germline CDR1 reads SGHKS; CDR2 reads YYEKEE (reference sequence). CDR3 length equals 16 residues. The CDR3 DNA reads as TGTGCCAGCCTCTACAGGGGAACTTGGGGGAACACTGAAGCTTTCTTT. Its protein is CASLYRGTWGNTEAFF.